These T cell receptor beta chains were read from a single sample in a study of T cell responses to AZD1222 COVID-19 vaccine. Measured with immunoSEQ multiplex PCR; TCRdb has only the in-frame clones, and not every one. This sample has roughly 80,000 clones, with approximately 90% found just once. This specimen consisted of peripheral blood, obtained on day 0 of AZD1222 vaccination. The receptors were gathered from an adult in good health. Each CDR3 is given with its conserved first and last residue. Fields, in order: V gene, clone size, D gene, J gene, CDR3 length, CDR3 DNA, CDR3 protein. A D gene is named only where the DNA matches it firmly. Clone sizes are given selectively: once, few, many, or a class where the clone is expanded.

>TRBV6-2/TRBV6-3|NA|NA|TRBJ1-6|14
TGTGCCAGCAGTTACTGGCAGGAGGATTCACCCCTCCACTTT
CASSYWQEDSPLHF
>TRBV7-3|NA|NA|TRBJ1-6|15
TGTGCCAGCAGCTTGGTGGCAGGGTCTAATTCACCCCTCCACTTT
CASSLVAGSNSPLHF
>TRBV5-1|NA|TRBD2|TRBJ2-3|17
TGCGCCAGCAGCTCGAAAAAGACTAGCGGGGGGACAGATACGCAGTATTTT
CASSSKKTSGGTDTQYF
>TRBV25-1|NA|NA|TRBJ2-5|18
TGTGCCAGCAGTGAAGTAAAGGGGACTGAAAGGCCGGGGTGGACCCAGTACTTC
CASSEVKGTERPGWTQYF
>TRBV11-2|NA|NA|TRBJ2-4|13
TGTGCCAGCAGCAACAGAGACCCAAACATTCAGTACTTC
CASSNRDPNIQYF
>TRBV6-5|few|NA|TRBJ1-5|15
TGTGCCACCTCAAGAACCCAACAGGGAGGTCAGCCCCAGCATTTT
CATSRTQQGGQPQHF
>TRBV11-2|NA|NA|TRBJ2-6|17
TGTGCCAGCAGGGTAACAGCGCCTGGAGCTGGGGCCAACGTCCTGACTTTC
CASRVTAPGAGANVLTF
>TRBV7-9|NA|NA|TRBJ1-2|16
TGTGCCAGCAGCTTGGATAACACAGGCGCTATATATGGCTACACCTTC
CASSLDNTGAIYGYTF
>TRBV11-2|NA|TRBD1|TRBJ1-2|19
TGTGCCAGCAGCTCAAGATACCGGGACAGGGGGTCTTTCGACTATGGCTACACCTTC
CASSSRYRDRGSFDYGYTF
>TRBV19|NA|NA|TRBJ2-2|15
TGTGCCAGTAGTAGTGCGACAGTCTCGACCGGGGAGCTGTTTTTT
CASSSATVSTGELFF
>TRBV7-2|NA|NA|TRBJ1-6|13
TGTGCCAGCCGGGACTCTCGGAATTCACCCCTCCACTTT
CASRDSRNSPLHF
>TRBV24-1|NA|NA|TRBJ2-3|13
TGTGCCACCAGTGATGGGGCCCCAGATACGCAGTATTTT
CATSDGAPDTQYF
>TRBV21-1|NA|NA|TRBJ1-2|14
TGTGCCAGCAGCAAAGCCAGGGGAACTGGTGGCTACACCTTC
CASSKARGTGGYTF
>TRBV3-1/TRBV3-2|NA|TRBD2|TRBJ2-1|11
TGTGCAGCCAGCGGGGACAATGAGCAGTTCTTC
CAASGDNEQFF
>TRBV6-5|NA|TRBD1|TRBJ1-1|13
TGTGCCAGCAGTTACACCGACAGGGGTGAAGCTTTCTTT
CASSYTDRGEAFF